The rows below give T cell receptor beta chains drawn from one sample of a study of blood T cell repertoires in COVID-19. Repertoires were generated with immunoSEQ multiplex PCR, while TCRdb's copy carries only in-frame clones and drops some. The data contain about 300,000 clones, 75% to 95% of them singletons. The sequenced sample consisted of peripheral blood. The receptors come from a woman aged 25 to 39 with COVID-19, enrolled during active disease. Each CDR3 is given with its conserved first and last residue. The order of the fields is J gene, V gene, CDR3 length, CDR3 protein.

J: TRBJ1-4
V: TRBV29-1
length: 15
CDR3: CSVPGHQGISEKLFF

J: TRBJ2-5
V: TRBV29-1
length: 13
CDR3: CSVPSDAGETQYF

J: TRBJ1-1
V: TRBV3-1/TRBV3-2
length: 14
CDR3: CASSQGDRGGEAFF

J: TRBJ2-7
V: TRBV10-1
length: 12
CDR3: CASRSGGYEQYF

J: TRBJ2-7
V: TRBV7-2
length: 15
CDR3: CASSTRGSGSREQYF

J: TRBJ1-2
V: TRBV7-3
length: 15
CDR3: CASSLSGQGNYGYTF

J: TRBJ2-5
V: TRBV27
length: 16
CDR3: CASSSVSGTDQETQYF

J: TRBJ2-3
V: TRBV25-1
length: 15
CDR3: CASSEPGQSTDTQYF

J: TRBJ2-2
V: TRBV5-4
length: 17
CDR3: CASSSTSGRARNGELFF

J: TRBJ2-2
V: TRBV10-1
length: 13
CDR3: CASSDRNTGELFF

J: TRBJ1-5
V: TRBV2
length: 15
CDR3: CASRSGTIGHQPQHF

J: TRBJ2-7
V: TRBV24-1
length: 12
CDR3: CATSDLYGEQYF

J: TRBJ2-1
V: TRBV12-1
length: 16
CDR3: CAASSPRREGGNEQFF

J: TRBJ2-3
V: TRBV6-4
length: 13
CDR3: CASSAGSTDTQYF

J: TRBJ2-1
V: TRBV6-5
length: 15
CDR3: CASRKLAGSYNEQFF

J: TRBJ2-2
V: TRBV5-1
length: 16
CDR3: CASSPGLVGGTGELFF

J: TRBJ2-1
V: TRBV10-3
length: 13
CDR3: CASLAGTYNEQFF

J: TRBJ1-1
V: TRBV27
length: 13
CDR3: CASSSGQSQTAFF

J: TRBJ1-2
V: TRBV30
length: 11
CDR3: CAWTGQYGYTF

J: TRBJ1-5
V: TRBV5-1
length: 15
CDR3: CASSLGQEGGQPQHF

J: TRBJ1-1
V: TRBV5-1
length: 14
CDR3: CASSPGDRNTEAFF

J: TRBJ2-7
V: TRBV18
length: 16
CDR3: CASSRTSGEVSYEQYF

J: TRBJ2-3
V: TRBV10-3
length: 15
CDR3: CAISGVGRGAGTQYF

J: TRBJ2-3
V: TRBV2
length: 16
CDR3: CASSVNLLADADTQYF

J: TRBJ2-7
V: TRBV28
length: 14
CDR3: CASRIDTDSYEQYF

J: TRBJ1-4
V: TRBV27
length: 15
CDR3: CASSKTQAYNEKLFF

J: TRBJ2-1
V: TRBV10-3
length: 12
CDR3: CAISDRGFEQFF

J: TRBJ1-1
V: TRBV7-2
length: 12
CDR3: CASSRRGTEAFF

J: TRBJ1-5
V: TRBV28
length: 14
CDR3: CASTIDRGNQPQHF

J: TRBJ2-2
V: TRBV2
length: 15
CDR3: CASEGGVANTGELFF

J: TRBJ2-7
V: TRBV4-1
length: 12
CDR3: CASSQERGEQYF

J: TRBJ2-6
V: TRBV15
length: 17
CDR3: CATSRDPRSSGANVLTF

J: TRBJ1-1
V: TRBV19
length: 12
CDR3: CASGTGYTEAFF

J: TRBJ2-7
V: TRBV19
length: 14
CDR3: CASSVEGGSYEQYF

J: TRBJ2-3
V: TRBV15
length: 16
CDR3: CATSSYSGPLTDTQYF

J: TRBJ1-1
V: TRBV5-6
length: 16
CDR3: CASSNQGQGFGTEAFF

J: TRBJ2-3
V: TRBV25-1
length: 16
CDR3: CASSDGGSVGTDTQYF

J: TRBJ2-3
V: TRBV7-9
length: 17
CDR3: CASSFGHRAGLTDTQYF

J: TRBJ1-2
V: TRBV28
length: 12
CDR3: CASTDPGAGYTF

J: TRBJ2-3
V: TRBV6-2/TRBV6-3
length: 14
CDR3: CASSQGTSTDTQYF

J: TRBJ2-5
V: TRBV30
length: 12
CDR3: CAWGTIQETQYF

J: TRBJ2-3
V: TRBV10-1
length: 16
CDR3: CASSEDLAGVTDTQYF

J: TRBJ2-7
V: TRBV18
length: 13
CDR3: CASSPTGGYEQYF

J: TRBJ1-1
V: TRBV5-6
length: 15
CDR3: CASSYLGAPNTEAFF

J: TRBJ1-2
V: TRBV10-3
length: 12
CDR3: CAIYGLNYGYTF

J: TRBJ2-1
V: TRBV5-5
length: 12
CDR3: CASSLVADEQFF

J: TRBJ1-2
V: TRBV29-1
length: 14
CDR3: CSVDGGGEDYGYTF

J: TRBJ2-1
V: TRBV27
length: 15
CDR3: CASSDTGTSGNEQFF

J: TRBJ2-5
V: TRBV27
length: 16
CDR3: CASSLSGASGEETQYF

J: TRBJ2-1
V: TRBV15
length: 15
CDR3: CATSREQAGANEQFF

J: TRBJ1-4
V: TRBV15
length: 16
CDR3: CATSRSGAGAGEKLFF

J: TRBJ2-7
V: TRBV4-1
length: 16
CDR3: CASSQDLSGISYEQYF